Listed here are 19 T cell receptor beta chains from one sample, sequenced in a study of blood T cell repertoires in COVID-19. Method: immunoSEQ multiplex PCR; TCRdb's copy keeps in-frame clones and lacks some. Here the sample spans some 530,000 clones, 80% to 90% being singletons. Sequences were obtained from peripheral blood. These receptor sequences come from a human donor in a cohort sampled during active COVID-19.

The V gene is TRBV11-2, the J gene TRBJ2-2; D is possibly TRBD2 (6 bases). Trimming removed 6 bases at V and 2 bases at J, with 13 bases between. There are 15 residues in the CDR3. CDR1 SGHAT and CDR2 FQNNGV come from the germline V gene. The CDR3 is CASSIRGTNTGELFF. The DNA of the CDR3 is TGTGCCAGCAGTATTCGCGGGACTAACACCGGGGAGCTGTTTTTT. Full variable domain (rest looked up from reference TRBV11-2 and TRBJ2-2): EAGVAQSPRYKIIEKRQSVAFWCNPISGHATLYWYQQILGQGPKLLIQFQNNGVVDDSQLPKDRFSAERLKGVDSTLKIQPAKLEDSAVYLCASSIRGTNTGELFFGEGSRLTVL.

This chain's CDR3 is CASSRGGSGSFDEQFF. The DNA of the CDR3 is TGTGCCAGCAGCCGGGGAGGAAGCGGGAGTTTTGATGAGCAGTTCTTC. V gene TRBV3-1 (or the pseudogene TRBV3-2) combines with J gene TRBJ2-1, with 8 bases that match TRBD2. Germline CDR1 is LGHDT and CDR2 is YNNKEL (reference sequence). V lost 4 bases, J lost 8 bases, and 13 bases stayed unmatched. The CDR3 runs 16 residues.

The chain carries TRBV9 and TRBJ1-1, with D possibly TRBD1 on 6 matching bases. Germline loops: CDR1 SGDLS, CDR2 YYNGEE. The V and J ends lost 3 bases and 8 bases respectively, with 32 bases between them. CDR3 length: 19 residues. The CDR3: CASSDWTDFGPLRLYEAFF. The CDR3 region has the DNA TGTGCCAGCAGCGATTGGACAGATTTTGGCCCCCTAAGATTGTACGAAGCTTTCTTT.

Concerning this clone: Other DNA sequences of this sample code for an identical CDR3. The chain links TRBV7-3 to TRBJ1-1, with 11 nucleotides matching TRBD1. The CDR3 is 14 amino acids. Trimming removed 5 bases from V and 4 bases from J; junction bases left unmatched: 3. Looked up from germline, CDR1 is SGHTA and CDR2 is FQGTGA. The DNA of the CDR3 is TGTGCCAGCAGCCGGGGGACAGGGGGCACTGAAGCTTTCTTT. Its translation is CASSRGTGGTEAFF.

The gene calls are TRBV28 and TRBJ1-1, with no clear D. Trimming pared 2 bases from V and 7 bases from J, leaving 17 bases between. This CDR3 is 15 amino acids long. Germline-derived CDR1 and CDR2 are MDHEN and SYDVKM. The CDR3 loop reads CASSLRGGGRNEAFF. CDR3 coding DNA: TGTGCCAGCAGTTTAAGAGGCGGCGGAAGAAATGAAGCTTTCTTT. Looking up the rest from reference TRBV28 and TRBJ1-1 gives the full variable domain: DVKVTQSSRYLVKRTGEKVFLECVQDMDHENMFWYRQDPGLGLRLIYFSYDVKMKEKGDIPEGYSVSREKKERFSLILESASTNQTSMYLCASSLRGGGRNEAFFGQGTRLTVV.

The chain is built from TRBV29-1 and TRBJ1-2, with D perhaps matching TRBD1 (5 bases). The V gene lost 2 bases and the J gene lost 4 bases, with 11 bases spanning the gap. Germline values: CDR1 SQVTM, CDR2 ANQGSEA. The CDR3 length is 13 residues. The CDR3 is CSVEPFQGYGYTF. CDR3 bases: TGCAGCGTTGAACCTTTCCAGGGCTATGGCTACACCTTC.

The rearrangement joins TRBV11-1 to TRBJ1-2, with 8 positions matching TRBD1. V trimming: 5 bases; J trimming: 3 bases; junction bases outside the gene matches: 5. Germline loops: CDR1 SGHAT, CDR2 FQDESV (reference sequence). The CDR3 covers 14 residues. The CDR3 bases are TGTGCCAGCAGCGTGGCAGGGGGCTACTATGGCTACACCTTC. Protein product: CASSVAGGYYGYTF.

The rearrangement joins TRBV5-4 to TRBJ2-1, with TRBD2 matching over 10 bases. Trimming cost V 3 bases and J 10 bases; bases outside gene matches: 13. This CDR3 has 16 amino acids. Germline CDR1 SGHNT, CDR2 YYREEE (reference sequence). CDR3 amino acids: CASSSGASSGRSEQFF. CDR3 DNA sequence: TGTGCCAGCAGCTCGGGGGCGTCTAGCGGGAGAAGCGAGCAGTTCTTC. The full variable domain, its missing parts supplied by reference TRBV5-4 and TRBJ2-1, is ETGVTQSPTHLIKTRGQQVTLRCSSQSGHNTVSWYQQALGQGPQFIFQYYREEENGRGNFPPRFSGLQFPNYSSELNVNALELDDSALYLCASSSGASSGRSEQFFGPGTRLTVL.

This clone has only a few counts. The genes are TRBV5-1 and TRBJ1-6; tentative D call: TRBD1 (5 bases). This CDR3 comprises 17 residues. V dropped 2 bases and J dropped 7 bases, with 19 bases sitting between them. Germline lookup yields CDR1 SGHRS and CDR2 YFSETQ. The CDR3 reads CASSLLPTALFNSPLHF. The CDR3 DNA reads TGCGCCAGCAGCTTATTACCGACAGCTCTTTTCAATTCACCCCTCCACTTT.

This chain uses TRBV28 with TRBJ2-7; the D gene is possibly TRBD2 (6 bases). Germline V lookup: CDR1 MDHEN, CDR2 SYDVKM. The CDR3 runs to 16 residues. The ends were cut back, 4 bases at V and 5 bases at J, with 21 bases in the middle. CDR3 DNA: TGTGCCAGCAGTTCCCCTGGGTCGGGAGCGTTGAACGAGCAGTACTTC. Translation gives CASSSPGSGALNEQYF.

The chain is built from TRBV27 and TRBJ1-2, with D perhaps matching TRBD1 (5 bases). Trimming pared 6 bases from V and 3 bases from J, leaving 17 bases between. CDR3 size: 15 residues. The germline V gene encodes CDR1 MNHEY and CDR2 SMNVEV (reference sequence). In nucleotides, the CDR3 is TGTGCCAGCAGGCAGCAGGGCGGTCTCGACTATGGCTACACCTTC. Protein sequence: CASRQQGGLDYGYTF.

The V gene is TRBV5-8, the J gene TRBJ2-1; the match to TRBD1 covers 7 bases. The J segment lost 0 bases and the V segment lost 7 bases, leaving 4 bases of the junction unmatched. Germline lookup yields CDR1 SGHTS and CDR2 YDEGEE. CDR3 length equals 14 residues. This CDR3 is CASVDRSSYNEQFF. The CDR3 region has the DNA TGTGCCAGCGTGGACAGGAGCTCCTACAATGAGCAGTTCTTC.

The V call is TRBV6-2 or TRBV6-3, the J call TRBJ2-2, with 8 bases identical to TRBD1. Trimming at V came to 6 bases and at J to 2 bases, leaving 14 bases not matched to a gene. Germline assignment: CDR1 MNHEY and CDR2 SVGEGT. The CDR3 has 18 amino acids. The CDR3 loop is CASSEQPGTGSNTGELFF. DNA for the CDR3: TGTGCCAGCAGCGAGCAACCCGGGACAGGAAGTAACACCGGGGAGCTGTTTTTT.

This chain uses TRBV3-1 (or the pseudogene TRBV3-2) with TRBJ2-2, with 9 nucleotides matching TRBD1. CDR3 length: 18 residues. Germline lookup yields CDR1 LGHDT and CDR2 YNNKEL (reference sequence). Trimming cost V 5 bases and J 3 bases; bases outside gene matches: 13. CDR3 sequence: CASSSPPSTGGDTGELFF. The CDR3 nucleotides read TGTGCCAGCAGCTCTCCCCCTTCGACAGGGGGAGACACCGGGGAGCTGTTTTTT.

The genes are TRBV5-4 and TRBJ2-6, with 14 bases that match TRBD2. Trimming at V came to 10 bases and at J to 2 bases, leaving 8 bases not matched to a gene. Germline values: CDR1 SGHNT, CDR2 YYREEE (reference sequence). The CDR3 consists of 17 residues. The CDR3 here is CAGGTSGRFTGANVLTF. The CDR3 coding sequence is TGTGCCGGGGGGACTAGCGGGAGATTTACTGGGGCCAACGTCCTGACTTTC.

The chain recombines TRBV7-2 with TRBJ2-3; 8 bases line up with TRBD2. Germline lookup yields CDR1 SGHTA and CDR2 FQGNSA. The CDR3 extends over 15 amino acids. With 2 bases clipped from V and 5 bases from J, the junction kept 6 bases outside the gene matches. CDR3 loop: CASSLPGTRKDTQYF. The CDR3 bases are TGTGCCAGCAGCTTACCGGGGACTAGAAAAGATACGCAGTATTTT.

This clone has a single count. The DNA for the CDR3 is TGCAGCGTTGACGGGGGGGGTACAAGCACCGGGGAGCTGTTTTTT. It translates to CSVDGGGTSTGELFF. The chain joins TRBV29-1 to TRBJ2-2; 8 positions agree with TRBD2. The germline CDR1 and CDR2 sequences are SQVTM and ANQGSEA. This CDR3 comprises 15 residues. Trimming removed 3 bases from V and 4 bases from J; junction bases left unmatched: 7.

This chain connects TRBV28 to TRBJ2-3; TRBD2 matches 13 bases. Per the germline V gene, CDR1 is MDHEN and CDR2 is SYDVKM. The V segment lost 6 bases and the J segment 3 bases; nucleotides outside the gene matches: 3. The CDR3 has 15 amino acids. CDR3 bases: TGTGCCAGCAGCCAGGGACTAGCGGGAACAGATACGCAGTATTTT. As protein: CASSQGLAGTDTQYF.

This clone was counted a single time. V is TRBV6-5 and J is TRBJ1-2; 7 bases match TRBD1. The CDR3 runs 13 residues. CDR1 and CDR2 (germline): MNHEY, SVGAGI. Losses at the gene ends were 9 bases for V and 12 bases for J; bases not matched to a gene: 16. The CDR3 nucleotides read TGTGCCAGTAAAACGCGACAGGGACTCGCCGACACCTTC. Translation: CASKTRQGLADTF.